This TCR beta chain was identified during a study of blood T cells in healthy people across ages. Study-level points and caveats: In long-lived donors, naive CD4+ cell counts and diversity exceeded those of aged donors. Possibly, changes in expanded clonotypes were confounded because donor CMV status was unknown.

This clonotype was picked up many times. Its specificity is unknown. Trimming removed 4 bases at V and 1 base at J, with 16 bases between. The CDR3 totals 16 residues. Germline CDR1 and CDR2: SGHRS and YFSETQ. A sample-barcoded 5' primer and a J-beta primer mix were used in a second PCR of roughly 7 to 11 cycles. TCRdb re-called the 5' RACE reads with MiXCR, one entry per CDR3 protein. In the table there are 710,000 or so distinct CDR3 sequences, 32% of which are singletons. This TCR came from an elderly woman in good health. The specimen was blood. The chain is built from TRBV5-1 and TRBJ2-3, with TRBD2 as a possible D gene (5 bases). The CDR3 here is CASSLEGLFGTDTQYF. DNA for the CDR3: TGCGCCAGCAGCCTCGAGGGTCTCTTTGGCACAGATACGCAGTATTTT.